This T cell receptor (beta chain) comes out of a study of lymphopenia after photon versus proton radiotherapy. Remarks on this clone: Antigen: not known. Other DNA sequences in the sample encode the same CDR3.

Study-wide findings and caveats: Better survival with proton therapy was suggested as possible, not demonstrated. Photon-treated patients lost naive T cells and TCR diversity; proton-treated stayed stable. Larger post-nadir TCR diversity loss correlated inversely with survival in deceased patients. After the lymphocyte nadir, photon-treated repertoires showed oligoclonal expansion, especially of CD8+ Temra cells.

Looked up from germline, CDR1 is SGHTA and CDR2 is FQGNSA. The CDR3 runs 11 residues. The germline V and J ends were trimmed by 3 bases and 6 bases, with 3 bases remaining between them. The data were produced by immunoSEQ multiplex PCR, yet TCRdb's version contains in-frame clones alone and is incomplete. The table includes almost 30,000 clones, about 87% detected once. Material: peripheral blood, obtained from a patient treated with proton-based radiotherapy. The J gene is TRBJ2-1, the V gene TRBV7-2, with unresolved D. The sequence was collected from a woman aged 55 to 70 with cholangiocarcinoma. Some clones in this sample may be carry-over from other donors' samples. CDR3 nucleotides: TGTGCCAGCAGCTTGCTCAATGAGCAGTTCTTC. Encoded protein: CASSLLNEQFF.